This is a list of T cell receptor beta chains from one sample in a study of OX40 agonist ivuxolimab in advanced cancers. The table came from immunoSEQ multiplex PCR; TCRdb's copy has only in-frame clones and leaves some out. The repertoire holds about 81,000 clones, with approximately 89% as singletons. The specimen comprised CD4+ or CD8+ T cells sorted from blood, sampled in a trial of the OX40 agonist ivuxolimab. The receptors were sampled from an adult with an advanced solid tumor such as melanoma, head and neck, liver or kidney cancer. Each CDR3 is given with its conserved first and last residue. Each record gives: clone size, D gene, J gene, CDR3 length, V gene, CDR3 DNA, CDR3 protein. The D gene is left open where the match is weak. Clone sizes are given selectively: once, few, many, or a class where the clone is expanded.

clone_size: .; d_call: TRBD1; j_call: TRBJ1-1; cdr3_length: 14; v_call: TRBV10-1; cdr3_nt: TGCGCCAGCAAACCGGACAGGACCTCCACTGAAGCTTTCTTT; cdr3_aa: CASKPDRTSTEAFF
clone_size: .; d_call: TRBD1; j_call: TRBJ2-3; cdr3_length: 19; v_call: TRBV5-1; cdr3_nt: TGCGCCAGCAGCATCGGACAGGGGGCGTACGCGCCCCCCACAGATACGCAGTATTTT; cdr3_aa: CASSIGQGAYAPPTDTQYF
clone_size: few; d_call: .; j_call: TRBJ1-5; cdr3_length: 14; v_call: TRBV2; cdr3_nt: TGTGCCAGCAGTGGGGCAGGGCGCAATCAGCCCCAGCATTTT; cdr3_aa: CASSGAGRNQPQHF
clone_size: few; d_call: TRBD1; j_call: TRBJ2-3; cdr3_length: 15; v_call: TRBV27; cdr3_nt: TGTGCCAGCGGATCCGACGGACAGGCGGCAGATACGCAGTATTTT; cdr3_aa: CASGSDGQAADTQYF
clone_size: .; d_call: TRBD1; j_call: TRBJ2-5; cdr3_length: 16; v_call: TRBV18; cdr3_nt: TGTGCCAGCTCACCAGACCGGGACAGGGCTTGGAAGACCCAGTACTTC; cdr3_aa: CASSPDRDRAWKTQYF
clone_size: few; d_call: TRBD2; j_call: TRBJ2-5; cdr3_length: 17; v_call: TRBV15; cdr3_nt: TGTGCCACCAGCAGAGATCGGGGGACTAGCGGGAGAGAGACCCAGTACTTC; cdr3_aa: CATSRDRGTSGRETQYF
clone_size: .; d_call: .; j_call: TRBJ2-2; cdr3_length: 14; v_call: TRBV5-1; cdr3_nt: TGCGCCAGCAGCTCGGATCGGACTGCCGGGGAGCTGTTTTTT; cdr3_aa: CASSSDRTAGELFF
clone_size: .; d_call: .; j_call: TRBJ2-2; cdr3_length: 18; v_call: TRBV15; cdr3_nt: TGTGCCACCAGCAGGGGACCGGGGTGGCGGAAGAACACCGGGGAGCTGTTTTTT; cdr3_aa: CATSRGPGWRKNTGELFF
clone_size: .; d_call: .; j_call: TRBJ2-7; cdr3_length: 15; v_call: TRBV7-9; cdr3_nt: TGTGCCAGCAGCTTAGCGGGAGGTAAGAGGTACGAGCAGTACTTC; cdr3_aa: CASSLAGGKRYEQYF
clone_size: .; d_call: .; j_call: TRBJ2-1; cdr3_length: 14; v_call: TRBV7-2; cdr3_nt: TGTGCCAGCAGAGACCCCGAGATCTACAATGAGCAGTTCTTC; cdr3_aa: CASRDPEIYNEQFF
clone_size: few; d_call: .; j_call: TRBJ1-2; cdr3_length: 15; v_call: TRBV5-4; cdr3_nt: TGTGCCAGCAGCAGGCCCGGCGTGGGCAACTATGGCTACACCTTC; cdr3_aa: CASSRPGVGNYGYTF
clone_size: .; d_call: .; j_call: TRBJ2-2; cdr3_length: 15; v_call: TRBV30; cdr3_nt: TGTGCCTGGAGTGTAGCACCCCTGGGCACCGGGGAGCTGTTTTTT; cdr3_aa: CAWSVAPLGTGELFF
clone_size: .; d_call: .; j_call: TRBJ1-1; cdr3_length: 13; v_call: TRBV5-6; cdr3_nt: TGTGCCAGCAGCTTGGAGGTGAACACTGAAGCTTTCTTT; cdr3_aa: CASSLEVNTEAFF
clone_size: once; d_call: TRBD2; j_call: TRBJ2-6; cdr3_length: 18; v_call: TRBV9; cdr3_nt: TGTGCCAGCAGCTTGAGAACTAGCGGGGGGACAGGGGCCAACGTCCTGACTTTC; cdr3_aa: CASSLRTSGGTGANVLTF
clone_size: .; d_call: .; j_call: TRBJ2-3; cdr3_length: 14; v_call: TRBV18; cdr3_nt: TGTGCCAGCTCACCCCAATCGGGGGCAGATACGCAGTATTTT; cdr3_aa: CASSPQSGADTQYF
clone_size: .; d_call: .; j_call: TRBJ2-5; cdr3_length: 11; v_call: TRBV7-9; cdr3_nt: TGTGCCAGCAGCTTAGGCAGGGACCAGTACTTC; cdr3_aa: CASSLGRDQYF
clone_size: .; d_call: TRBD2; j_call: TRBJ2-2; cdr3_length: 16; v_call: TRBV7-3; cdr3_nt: TGTGCCAGCAGTCTACGACTAGCGGAGAACACCGGGGAGCTGTTTTTT; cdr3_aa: CASSLRLAENTGELFF
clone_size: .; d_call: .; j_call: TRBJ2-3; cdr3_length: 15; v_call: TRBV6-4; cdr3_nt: TGTGCCAGCAGTGTCGGCCCTTCCCCAGGGGATACGCAGTATTTT; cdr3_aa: CASSVGPSPGDTQYF
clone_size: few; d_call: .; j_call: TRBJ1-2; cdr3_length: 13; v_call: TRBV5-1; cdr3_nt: TGCGCCAGCAGCTCCACAAATTCAGGGGGCTACACCTTC; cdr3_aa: CASSSTNSGGYTF
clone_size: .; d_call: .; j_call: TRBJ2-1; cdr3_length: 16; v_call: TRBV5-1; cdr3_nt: TGCGCCAGCAGCTTAGCCCCGTTACAGGGAAACAATGAGCAGTTCTTC; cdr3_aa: CASSLAPLQGNNEQFF
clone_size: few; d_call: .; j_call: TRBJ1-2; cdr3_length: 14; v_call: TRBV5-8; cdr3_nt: TGTGCCAGCAGCTTAACAGCTTACTATGTTAGCTACACCTTC; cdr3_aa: CASSLTAYYVSYTF
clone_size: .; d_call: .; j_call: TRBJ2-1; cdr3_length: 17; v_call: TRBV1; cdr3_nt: TGCACCAGCAGCCAGGGAGACAGGGGGGACCTCTCAAATGAGCAGTTCTTC; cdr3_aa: CTSSQGDRGDLSNEQFF
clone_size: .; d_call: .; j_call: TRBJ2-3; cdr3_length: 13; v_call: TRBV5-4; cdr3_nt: TGTGCCAGCAGCCCCGGACCAACAGATACGCAGTATTTT; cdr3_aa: CASSPGPTDTQYF
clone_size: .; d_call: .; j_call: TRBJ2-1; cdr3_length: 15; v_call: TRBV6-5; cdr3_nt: TGTGCCAGCAGTTTTGGAGGGGTCGACTACAATGAGCAGTTCTTC; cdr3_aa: CASSFGGVDYNEQFF
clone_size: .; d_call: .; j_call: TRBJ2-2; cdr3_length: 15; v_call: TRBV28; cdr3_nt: TGTGCCAGCAGTTTAGGTAGCAGGGTAGCCGGGGAGCTGTTTTTT; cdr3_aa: CASSLGSRVAGELFF
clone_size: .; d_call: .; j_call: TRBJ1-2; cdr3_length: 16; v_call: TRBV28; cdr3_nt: TGTGCCAGCAGTTTACTTGAGGGGTGGGCGGTTCGTGGCTACACCTTC; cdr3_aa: CASSLLEGWAVRGYTF
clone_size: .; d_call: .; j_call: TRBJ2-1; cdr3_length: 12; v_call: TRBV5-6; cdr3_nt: TGTGCCAGCAGCTTGAGGGCCCAGGAGCAGTTCTTC; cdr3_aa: CASSLRAQEQFF
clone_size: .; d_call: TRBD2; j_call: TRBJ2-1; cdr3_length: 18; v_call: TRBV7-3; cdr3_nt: TGTGCCAGCAGCTTATCCCCCTTCTCTAGCGGGGGGGGAAATGAGCAGTTCTTC; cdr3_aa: CASSLSPFSSGGGNEQFF
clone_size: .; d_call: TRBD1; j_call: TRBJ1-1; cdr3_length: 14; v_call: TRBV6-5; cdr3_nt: TGTGCCAGCAGTGCCCCGGGACAGGGGGTTCCAGCTTTCTTT; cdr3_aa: CASSAPGQGVPAFF
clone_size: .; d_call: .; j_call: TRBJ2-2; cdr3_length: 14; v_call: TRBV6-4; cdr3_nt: TGTGCCAGCCGGCCGGGGGCCGGCACCGGGGAGCTGTTTTTT; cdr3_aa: CASRPGAGTGELFF
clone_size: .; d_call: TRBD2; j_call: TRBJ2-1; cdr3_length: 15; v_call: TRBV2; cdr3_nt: TGTGCCAGCAGTGAGCGGGAGATGGCCTACAATGAGCAGTTCTTC; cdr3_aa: CASSEREMAYNEQFF
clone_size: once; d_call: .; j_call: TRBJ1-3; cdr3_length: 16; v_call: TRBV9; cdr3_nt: TGTGCCAGCAGCCCCCGACCTGATTTCTCTGGAAACACCATATATTTT; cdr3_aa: CASSPRPDFSGNTIYF
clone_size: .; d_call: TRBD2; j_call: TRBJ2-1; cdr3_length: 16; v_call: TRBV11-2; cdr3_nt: TGTGCCAGCAGCTTAGATCGGGCTGGCGCGGGGGGAATCCAATTCTTC; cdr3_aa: CASSLDRAGAGGIQFF
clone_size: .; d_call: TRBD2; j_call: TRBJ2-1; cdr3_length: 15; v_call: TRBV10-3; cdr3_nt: TGTGCCATCAGGCCCGCTAGCGGGAAAAACAATGAGCAGTTCTTC; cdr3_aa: CAIRPASGKNNEQFF
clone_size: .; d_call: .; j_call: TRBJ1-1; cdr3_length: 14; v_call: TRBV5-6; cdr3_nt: TGTGCCAGCAGCTTGGTAGGTGGGAACACTGAAGCTTTCTTT; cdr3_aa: CASSLVGGNTEAFF
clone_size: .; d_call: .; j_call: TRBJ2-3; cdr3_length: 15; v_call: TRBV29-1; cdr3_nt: TGCAGCGTTGACCTAAGCGCCGCTAGCACAGATACGCAGTATTTT; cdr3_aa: CSVDLSAASTDTQYF
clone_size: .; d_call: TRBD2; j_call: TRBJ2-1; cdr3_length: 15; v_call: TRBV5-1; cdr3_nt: TGCGCCAGCGCGACGGCGGCGGGGGGGTACAATGAGCAGTTCTTC; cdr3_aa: CASATAAGGYNEQFF
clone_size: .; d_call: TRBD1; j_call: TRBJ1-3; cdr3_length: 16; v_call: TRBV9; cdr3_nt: TGTGCCAGCAGCGTAGGGACAGGGGCTACTGGAAACACCATATATTTT; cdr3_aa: CASSVGTGATGNTIYF
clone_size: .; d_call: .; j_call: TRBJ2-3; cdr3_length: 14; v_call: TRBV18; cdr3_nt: TGTGCCAGCTCACCCATACAGGGTTCAGATACGCAGTATTTT; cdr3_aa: CASSPIQGSDTQYF
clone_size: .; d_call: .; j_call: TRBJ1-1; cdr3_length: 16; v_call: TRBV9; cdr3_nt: TGTGCCAGCAGCGTAGGGGCAGGGCGGGGGGACACTGAAGCTTTCTTT; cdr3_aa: CASSVGAGRGDTEAFF
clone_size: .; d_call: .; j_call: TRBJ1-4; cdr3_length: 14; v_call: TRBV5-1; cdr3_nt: TGCGCCAGCAGCACCCTGGGGCGCGGTGAAAAACTGTTTTTT; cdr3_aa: CASSTLGRGEKLFF